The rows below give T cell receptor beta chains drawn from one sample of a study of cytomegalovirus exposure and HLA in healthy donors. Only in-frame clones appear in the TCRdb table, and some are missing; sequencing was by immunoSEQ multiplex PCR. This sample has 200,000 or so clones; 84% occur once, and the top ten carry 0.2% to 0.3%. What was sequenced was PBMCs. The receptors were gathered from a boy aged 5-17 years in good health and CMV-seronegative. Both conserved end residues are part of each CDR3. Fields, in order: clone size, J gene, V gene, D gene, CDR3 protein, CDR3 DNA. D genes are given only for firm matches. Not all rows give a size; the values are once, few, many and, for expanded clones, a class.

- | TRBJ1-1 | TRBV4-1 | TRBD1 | CASSQDPGQGSRYTEAFF | TGCGCCAGCAGCCAAGACCCGGGACAGGGGAGCAGGTACACTGAAGCTTTCTTT
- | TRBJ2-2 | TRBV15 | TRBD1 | CATSRPETGAGELFF | TGTGCCACCAGCAGACCGGAGACAGGGGCCGGGGAGCTGTTTTTT
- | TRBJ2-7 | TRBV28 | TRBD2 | CASSHPLAGGTYEQYF | TGTGCCAGCAGTCACCCTCTAGCGGGAGGGACTTACGAGCAGTACTTC
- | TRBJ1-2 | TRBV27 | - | CASSSPPAGRGYTF | TGTGCCAGCAGTTCACCCCCTGCGGGCCGTGGCTACACCTTC
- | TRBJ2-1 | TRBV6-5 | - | CASSYSASGVYEQFF | TGTGCCAGCAGTTACTCGGCTTCGGGGGTGTATGAGCAGTTCTTC
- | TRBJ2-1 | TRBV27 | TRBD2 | CASRTSGANNEQFF | TGTGCCAGCAGAACTAGCGGAGCAAACAATGAGCAGTTCTTC
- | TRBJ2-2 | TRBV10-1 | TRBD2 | CASKSGGNTGELFF | TGCGCCAGCAAAAGCGGGGGCAACACCGGGGAGCTGTTTTTT
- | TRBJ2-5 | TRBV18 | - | CASGLSGRETQYF | TGTGCCAGCGGACTTTCAGGAAGAGAGACCCAGTACTTC
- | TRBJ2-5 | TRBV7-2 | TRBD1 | CASSLAHRGETQYF | TGTGCCAGCAGCTTAGCGCACAGGGGGGAGACCCAGTACTTC
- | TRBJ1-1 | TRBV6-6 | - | CASSSTGTEAFF | TGTGCCAGCAGTTCCACAGGGACTGAAGCTTTCTTT
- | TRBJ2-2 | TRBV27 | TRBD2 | CASSSLLAGGPGGELFF | TGTGCCAGCAGTTCCTTACTAGCGGGAGGGCCCGGCGGGGAGCTGTTTTTT
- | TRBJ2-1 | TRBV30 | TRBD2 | CAWGPPSGGHNEQFF | TGTGCCTGGGGGCCCCCCAGCGGGGGCCACAATGAGCAGTTCTTC
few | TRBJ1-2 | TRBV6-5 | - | CASCRGDDGYTF | TGTGCCAGCTGTCGGGGAGATGATGGCTACACCTTC
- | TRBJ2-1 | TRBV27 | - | CASSLWGGLDNEQFF | TGTGCCAGCAGTTTGTGGGGGGGCTTGGACAATGAGCAGTTCTTC
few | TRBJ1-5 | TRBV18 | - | CASSPLGGAHSNQPQHF | TGTGCCAGCTCACCACTTGGCGGGGCCCATAGCAATCAGCCCCAGCATTTT
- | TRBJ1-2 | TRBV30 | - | CAWSVQGSSYGYTF | TGTGCCTGGAGCGTGCAGGGGAGTAGCTATGGCTACACCTTC
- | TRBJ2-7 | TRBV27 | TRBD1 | CASSLPGTGTKQYF | TGTGCCAGCAGTTTACCCGGGACAGGGACCAAGCAGTACTTC
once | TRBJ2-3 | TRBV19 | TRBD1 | CASRKGATDTQYF | TGTGCCAGTAGGAAGGGGGCAACAGATACGCAGTATTTT
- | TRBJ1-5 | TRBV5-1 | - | CASSLAGLLPPYQPQHF | TGCGCCAGCAGCTTGGCAGGACTGCTTCCTCCTTATCAGCCCCAGCATTTT
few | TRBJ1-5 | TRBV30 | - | CAWSLNQPQHF | TGTGCCTGGAGTCTTAATCAGCCCCAGCATTTT
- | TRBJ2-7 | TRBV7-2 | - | CASSLAGGRSREQYF | TGTGCCAGCAGCTTAGCCGGGGGGCGGTCTAGAGAGCAGTACTTC
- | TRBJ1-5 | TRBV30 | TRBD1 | CAWSLTGNSNQPQHF | TGTGCCTGGAGTTTGACAGGGAATAGCAATCAGCCCCAGCATTTT
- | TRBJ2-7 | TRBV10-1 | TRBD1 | CASSDGTGAGEQYF | TGCGCCAGCAGTGACGGGACAGGGGCGGGCGAGCAGTACTTC
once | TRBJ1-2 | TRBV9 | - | CASSVGGDPDYGYTF | TGTGCCAGCAGCGTAGGCGGTGACCCCGACTATGGCTACACCTTC
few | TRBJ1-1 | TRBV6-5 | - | CASRKGIGDTEAFF | TGTGCCAGCCGAAAAGGGATCGGGGACACTGAAGCTTTCTTT
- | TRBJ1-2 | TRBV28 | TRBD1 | CASSSPARGQGALGYGYTF | TGTGCCAGCAGTTCACCCGCGAGGGGACAGGGGGCGTTGGGCTATGGCTACACCTTC
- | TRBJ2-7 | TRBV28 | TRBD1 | CASSLAGQGLYEQYF | TGTGCCAGCAGTTTAGCGGGACAGGGGCTCTACGAGCAGTACTTC
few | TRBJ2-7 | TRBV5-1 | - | CASSPGYEQYF | TGCGCCAGCAGCCCCGGGTACGAGCAGTACTTC
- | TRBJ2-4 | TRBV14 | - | CASSQSAELAKNIQYF | TGTGCCAGCAGCCAATCTGCGGAGCTAGCCAAAAACATTCAGTACTTC
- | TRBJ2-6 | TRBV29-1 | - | CSVEAQGDRGANVLTF | TGCAGCGTTGAGGCACAAGGTGACAGAGGGGCCAACGTCCTGACTTTC
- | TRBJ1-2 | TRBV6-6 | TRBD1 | CATRDREGGYTF | TGTGCCACGCGGGACAGGGAAGGCGGCTACACCTTC
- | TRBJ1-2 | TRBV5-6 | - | CASSLLTKHNYGYTF | TGTGCCAGCAGCTTGTTAACGAAACATAACTATGGCTACACCTTC
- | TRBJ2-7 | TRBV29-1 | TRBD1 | CSVESGTGIHEQYF | TGCAGCGTTGAATCTGGGACAGGGATCCACGAGCAGTACTTC
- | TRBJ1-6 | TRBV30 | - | CAWSFEGGSPLHF | TGTGCCTGGAGTTTCGAGGGCGGTTCACCCCTCCACTTT
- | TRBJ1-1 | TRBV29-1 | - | CSATRGWNTEAFF | TGCAGCGCTACCAGGGGATGGAACACTGAAGCTTTCTTT
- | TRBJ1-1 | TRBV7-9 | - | CASSFRLNTEAFF | TGTGCCAGCAGCTTCAGGTTGAACACTGAAGCTTTCTTT
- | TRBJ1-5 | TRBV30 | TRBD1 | CAWMYTGQGNQPQHF | TGTGCCTGGATGTACACTGGACAGGGCAATCAGCCCCAGCATTTT
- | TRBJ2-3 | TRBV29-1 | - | CSTPGQGPDTQYF | TGCAGCACGCCGGGACAAGGACCCGATACGCAGTATTTT
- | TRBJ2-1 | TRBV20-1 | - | CSAILHNEQFF | TGCAGTGCTATACTACACAATGAGCAGTTCTTC
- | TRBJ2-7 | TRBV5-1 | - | CASSLVAGSYEQYF | TGCGCCAGCAGCTTGGTTGCCGGCTCCTACGAGCAGTACTTC
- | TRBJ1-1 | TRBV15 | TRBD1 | CATTPTGGNTEAFF | TGTGCCACCACTCCAACAGGGGGAAACACTGAAGCTTTCTTT
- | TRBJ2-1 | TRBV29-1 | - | CSVEGQNIEQFF | TGCAGCGTTGAGGGACAAAATATTGAGCAGTTCTTC
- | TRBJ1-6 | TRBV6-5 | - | CASSSSRVSYNSPLHF | TGTGCCAGCAGTTCTTCTCGAGTTTCCTATAATTCACCCCTCCACTTT
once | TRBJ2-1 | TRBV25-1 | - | CASRSHSGLPYNEQFF | TGTGCCAGCAGATCCCACAGCGGACTACCCTACAATGAGCAGTTCTTC
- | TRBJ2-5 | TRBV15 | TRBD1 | CATSSPTRDRVRETQYF | TGTGCCACCAGCAGCCCTACACGGGACAGGGTTCGGGAGACCCAGTACTTC
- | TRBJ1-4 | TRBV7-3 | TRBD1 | CASSLCGTANEKLFF | TGTGCCAGCAGCTTATGTGGGACAGCTAATGAAAAACTGTTTTTT
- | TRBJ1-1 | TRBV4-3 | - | CASSTRRGSITEAFF | TGCGCCAGCAGCACCCGGCGAGGGAGTATCACTGAAGCTTTCTTT
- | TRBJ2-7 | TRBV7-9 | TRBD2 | CASSLDRLATEQYF | TGTGCCAGCAGCTTAGACCGACTAGCAACCGAGCAGTACTTC
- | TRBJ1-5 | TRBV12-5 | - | CASGLGRGVLQPQHF | TGTGCTAGTGGTTTAGGACGGGGAGTATTACAGCCCCAGCATTTT
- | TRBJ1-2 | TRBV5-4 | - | CASSHNRPPSSYGYTF | TGTGCCAGCAGCCATAACAGACCGCCGAGTTCCTATGGCTACACCTTC
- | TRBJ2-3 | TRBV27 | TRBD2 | CASREGLAVTDTQYF | TGTGCCAGCAGAGAAGGACTAGCGGTAACAGATACGCAGTATTTT
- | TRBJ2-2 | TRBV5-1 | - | CASSSGGLDTGELFF | TGCGCCAGCAGCTCCGGGGGGCTGGACACCGGGGAGCTGTTTTTT
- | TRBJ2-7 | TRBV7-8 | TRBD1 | CASSSGGGQGFYEQYF | TGTGCCAGCAGCTCGGGTGGGGGACAGGGGTTCTACGAGCAGTACTTC
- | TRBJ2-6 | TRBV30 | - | CAWSAESSGANVLTF | TGTGCCTGGAGTGCGGAGAGCTCTGGGGCCAACGTCCTGACTTTC
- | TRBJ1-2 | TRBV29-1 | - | CSVENSHNYGYTF | TGCAGCGTTGAGAACAGCCATAACTATGGCTACACCTTC